This T cell receptor beta chain was sequenced in a study of blood T cell repertoires in COVID-19. This table comes from immunoSEQ multiplex PCR, and its TCRdb copy is limited to in-frame clones, with some not included. This sample has 250,000 to 400,000 clones; 75% to 90% occur once, and the top ten carry roughly 2.9%. This clone was seen just once. The sequence came from a woman in her twenties or thirties with COVID-19, enrolled during active disease. The source material was peripheral blood.

The DNA for the CDR3 is TGTGCCAGCAGTTTGGAGTTGGGGGCGGCCGCTAATGAAAAACTGTTTTTT. Amino acid sequence: CASSLELGAAANEKLFF. V gene TRBV28 combines with J gene TRBJ1-4, with TRBD1 as a possible D gene (6 bases). The CDR3 sequence is 17 residues long. V dropped 3 bases and J dropped 3 bases, with 17 bases sitting between them. The germline gives CDR1 MDHEN, CDR2 SYDVKM.